This TCR beta chain is from a study of human T cells and chemical hapten exposure. TCRdb called the RACE reads again in MiXCR, with one record for every CDR3 protein. The repertoire includes tens of thousands of distinct CDR3 sequences, 3.5% to 4% of them detected once, and 4.5% to 6.5% sits in the top ten. CDR1 is WSHSY and CDR2 is SAAADI in the germline V gene. V dropped 6 bases and J dropped 4 bases, with 10 bases sitting between them. The length of the CDR3 is 14 residues. This clonotype has at least ten counts. Specified time point: healthy volunteer bleed at 6 weeks. Unfractionated whole blood was the source of the extracted total RNA.

This sequence was found in a human donor in good health. Some clones in this sample may be carry-over from other donors' samples. The chain uses TRBV10-2 and TRBJ1-6; no definite D call. Sequencing was done on a sample of whole blood. This CDR3 reads CASRAQEYNSPLHF. The CDR3 nucleotides are TGCGCCAGCAGGGCCCAGGAGTATAATTCACCCCTCCACTTT.